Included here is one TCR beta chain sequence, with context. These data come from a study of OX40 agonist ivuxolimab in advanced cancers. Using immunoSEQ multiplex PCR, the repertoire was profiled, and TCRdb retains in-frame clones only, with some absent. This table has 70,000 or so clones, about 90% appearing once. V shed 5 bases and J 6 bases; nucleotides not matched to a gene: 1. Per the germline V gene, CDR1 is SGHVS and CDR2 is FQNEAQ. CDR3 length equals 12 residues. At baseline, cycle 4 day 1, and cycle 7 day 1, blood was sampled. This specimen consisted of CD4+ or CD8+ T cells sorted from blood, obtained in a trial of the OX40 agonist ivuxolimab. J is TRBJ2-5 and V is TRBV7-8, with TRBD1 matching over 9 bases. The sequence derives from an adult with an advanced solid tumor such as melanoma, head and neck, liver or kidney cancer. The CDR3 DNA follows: TGTGCCAGCAGCACAGGGGGCAAGACCCAGTACTTC. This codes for CASSTGGKTQYF.